The clone carrying this T cell receptor beta chain has a handful of counts. The antigen is not known. Assay used: immunoSEQ multiplex PCR; TCRdb lists only in-frame clones, some missing. The sample has about 400,000 clones, 83% seen once. These data originate in a study of Ad26.COV2.S vaccination and SARS-CoV-2 variants. Study summary: The vaccine Ad26.COV2.S was put into the muscle once, or twice with 56 days between. Study-wide results and limits: Non-spike TCR breadth did not differ much between vaccine and placebo recipients.

The treatment is: 19 received Ad26.COV2.S at low or high dose, single or two shots; roughly 5 received placebo; per-sample allocation not given. The samples date from day 63 after the first vaccine or placebo injection. It was an adult aged 18-55 years in Boston who was the donor. An Ad26 vector was used to express Wuhan-strain SARS-CoV-2 spike as the vaccine. The length of the CDR3 is 12 residues. Germline V gene data show CDR1 as SNHLY and CDR2 as FYNNEI. V was shortened by 3 bases and J by 6 bases, with 7 bases between the two germline ends. This sequence joins TRBV2 and TRBJ2-3; D is possibly TRBD2 (6 bases). The source was peripheral blood, collected in a trial of Ad26.COV2.S vaccine versus placebo. This receptor was taken from a person between 18 and 59 years old who received the Ad26.COV2.S COVID-19 vaccine or a placebo. CDR3 sequence reads: CASSDRGDTQYF. CDR3 DNA: TGTGCCAGCAGTGATCGGGGGGATACGCAGTATTTT. Based on the CDR3 plus reference TRBV2 and TRBJ2-3, the full variable domain is EPEVTQTPSHQVTQMGQEVILRCVPISNHLYFYWYRQILGQKVEFLVSFYNNEISEKSEIFDDQFSVERPDGSNFTLKIRSTKLEDSAMYFCASSDRGDTQYFGPGTRLTVL.